This record covers a single T cell receptor (beta chain). The antigen is unknown. This specimen belongs to a study of cytomegalovirus exposure and HLA in healthy donors. Study background: Tens of millions of unique TCRs from HLA-typed donors were held in an early release of data. Findings of the study overall: Presence/absence comparisons presumed near-even sequencing depth among donors. As a later analysis revealed, the rate of TCR association differed by HLA locus, with DRB1 most and HLA-C fewest.

Amplification used 60 Vbeta primers and 13 Jbeta primers. Sequencing used immunoSEQ multiplex PCR; TCRdb keeps in-frame clones, though not all of them. The data show 150,000 to 200,000 clones, approximately 77% seen once. The CDR3 covers 19 residues. The receptor comes from a male donor in good health and CMV-seronegative. The sample comprised PBMCs. V usage is TRBV1 and J usage is TRBJ1-2; TRBD1 is the table's D call and was not checked against the DNA. TRBV1 is annotated as a pseudogene. The CDR3 DNA follows: TGCACCAGCAGCCAAGACGGGGAGGACAGGAGGCTAATGGACTATGGCTACACCTTC. The encoded protein is CTSSQDGEDRRLMDYGYTF.